The 18 T cell receptor beta chains in this list originate from one sample, sequenced in a study of T cells in localized non-small cell lung cancer. Method: immunoSEQ multiplex PCR; TCRdb's copy keeps in-frame clones and lacks some. The sample has about 9,200 clones, roughly 89% seen once. Material: peripheral blood, obtained before any cancer treatment. The receptors come from a female donor older than 55 with stage II squamous cell lung carcinoma.

The CDR3 DNA reads as TGTGCCAGTAAGGAGTCTCGCACTGAAGCTTTCTTT. Amino acids: CASKESRTEAFF. This chain links TRBV19 with TRBJ1-1; no reliable D call. This CDR3 has 12 residues. Germline loops: CDR1 LNHDA, CDR2 SQIVND (reference sequence). V was cut by 7 bases and J by 4 bases, with 10 bases left in between.

The rearrangement uses TRBV28 and TRBJ1-2; 7 bases agree with TRBD1. The CDR3 covers 13 residues. Trimming took 5 bases from V and 12 from J; bases not matched to a gene: 12. Germline V gene data show CDR1 as MDHEN and CDR2 as SYDVKM. The chain's CDR3 is CASSTLDRASNTF. The CDR3 coding sequence is TGTGCCAGCAGTACGCTCGACAGGGCATCGAACACCTTC.

The genes are TRBV6-1 and TRBJ2-1, with TRBD2 matching over 12 bases. The CDR3 is made up of 15 amino acids. The V gene's germline CDR1 is MNHNS and CDR2 SASEGT. Trimming at V came to 7 bases and at J to 2 bases, leaving 3 bases not matched to a gene. Written as DNA, the CDR3 is TGTGCCAGCATCCGGACTAGCGGGACCTACAATGAGCAGTTCTTC. This encodes CASIRTSGTYNEQFF.

This chain joins TRBV10-2 and TRBJ1-1; TRBD1 might be the D (5 bases). Germline V gene sequence: CDR1 WSHSY, CDR2 SAAADI. This CDR3 has 14 residues. The V and J ends lost 4 bases and 4 bases respectively, with 13 bases between them. The CDR3 nucleotides are TGCGCCAGCAGTGTTCGGGGGGGAGGCACTGAAGCTTTCTTT. Protein product: CASSVRGGGTEAFF.

V and J are TRBV5-6 and TRBJ2-5; TRBD2 matches 9 bases. The CDR3 covers 13 residues. V lost 6 bases and J lost 5; bases outside the gene matches: 5. Germline V lookup: CDR1 SGHDT, CDR2 YYEEEE. The CDR3 region is CASKSSGGETQYF. DNA of the CDR3: TGTGCCAGCAAATCGAGCGGGGGGGAGACCCAGTACTTC.

The chain employs TRBV13 and TRBJ1-2; D may be TRBD1 (5 bases). Germline CDR1 and CDR2: PRHDT and FYEKMQ (reference sequence). The CDR3 has 14 residues. The ends were cut back, 5 bases at V and 3 bases at J, with 13 bases in the middle. The CDR3 reads CASSAGLWDYGYTF. The CDR3 DNA reads as TGTGCCAGCAGCGCGGGACTCTGGGACTATGGCTACACCTTC.

V and J are TRBV9 and TRBJ1-2; D possibly corresponds to TRBD1 (5 bases). The ends were cut back, 0 bases at V and 6 bases at J, with 18 bases in the middle. The CDR3 contains 16 residues. Germline values: CDR1 SGDLS, CDR2 YYNGEE. CDR3 protein: CASSVAPTVGGDGYTF. The CDR3 DNA is TGTGCCAGCAGCGTAGCCCCGACAGTCGGGGGGGATGGCTACACCTTC.

The chain uses TRBV2 and TRBJ1-2; a possible D gene is TRBD1 (5 bases). V was cut by 4 bases and J by 10 bases, with 10 bases left in between. CDR3 length: 11 amino acids. From germline, CDR1 is SNHLY and CDR2 FYNNEI. The CDR3 DNA reads as TGTGCCAGCAGTGGAGGGGTGTTCTACACCTTC. It codes for CASSGGVFYTF.

The chain joins TRBV28 to TRBJ1-4, with D tentatively TRBD1 (6 bases). The CDR3 has 14 amino acids. Looked up from germline, CDR1 is MDHEN and CDR2 is SYDVKM. The V end was cut by 8 bases, the J end by 3 bases, with 13 bases between. The CDR3 region has the DNA TGTGCCAGCGGGGGCGAGGGGTCTAATGAAAAACTGTTTTTT. This encodes CASGGEGSNEKLFF. Full variable domain (rest looked up from reference TRBV28 and TRBJ1-4): DVKVTQSSRYLVKRTGEKVFLECVQDMDHENMFWYRQDPGLGLRLIYFSYDVKMKEKGDIPEGYSVSREKKERFSLILESASTNQTSMYLCASGGEGSNEKLFFGSGTQLSVL.

This rearrangement joins TRBV6-5 to TRBJ2-2; D is unresolved. Germline V CDR1 and CDR2: MNHEY, SVGAGI. Trimming cost V 2 bases and J 6 bases, with 10 bases left between them. CDR3 length: 14 amino acids. Written as DNA, the CDR3 is TGTGCCAGCAGTTACGCGTTGATGGCCGGGGAGCTGTTTTTT. This encodes CASSYALMAGELFF.

This clone occurred a few times. V usage is TRBV2 and J usage is TRBJ1-5; 7 bases match TRBD1. The V segment lost 1 base and the J segment 5 bases; nucleotides outside the gene matches: 2. The germline CDR1 and CDR2 sequences are SNHLY and FYNNEI. CDR3 length: 14 amino acids. The CDR3 here is CASSEDRGYQPQHF. The CDR3 DNA sequence: TGTGCCAGCAGTGAAGACAGGGGCTATCAGCCCCAGCATTTT.

Written as DNA, the CDR3 is TGCGCCAGCAGCCAAGAAGGGTCCGGGGGGACCCAGTACTTC. Encoded protein: CASSQEGSGGTQYF. The chain is built from TRBV4-1 and TRBJ2-5; a possible D gene is TRBD2 (6 bases). Trimming removed 0 bases from V and 7 bases from J, with 12 bases in between. The length of the CDR3 is 14 residues. Germline assignment: CDR1 MGHRA and CDR2 YSYEKL.

The chain employs TRBV5-4 and TRBJ2-2; TRBD1 matches 12 bases. Per germline, CDR1 SGHNT and CDR2 YYREEE (reference sequence). The CDR3 is made up of 17 amino acids. Trimming removed 4 bases from V and 8 bases from J; junction bases left unmatched: 12. CDR3 nucleotide sequence: TGTGCCAGCAGCGCCAACTTGGGACAGGGGGCAATGGGGGAGCTGTTTTTT. Its translation is CASSANLGQGAMGELFF.

The chain uses TRBV7-9 and TRBJ2-1; no reliable D call. CDR3 length: 13 amino acids. The V gene lost 5 bases and the J gene lost 8 bases, with 13 bases spanning the gap. Germline V gene sequence: CDR1 SEHNR, CDR2 FQNEAQ (reference sequence). In nucleotides, the CDR3 is TGTGCCAGCAGCCAGATTTCGTATTATGAGCAGTTCTTC. Amino acid sequence: CASSQISYYEQFF.

This rearrangement joins TRBV28 to TRBJ1-2, with D unclear. Germline values: CDR1 MDHEN, CDR2 SYDVKM. Trimming cost V 3 bases and J 8 bases, with 13 bases left between them. CDR3 length: 13 amino acids. CDR3 region: CASSLITEEGYTF. The DNA for the CDR3 is TGTGCCAGCAGTTTGATAACAGAGGAAGGCTACACCTTC.

The chain combines TRBV30 with TRBJ1-1, with D hard to call. Germline-derived CDR1 and CDR2 are GTSNPN and SVGIG (reference sequence). The germline V and J ends were trimmed by 7 bases and 1 base, with 16 bases remaining between them. The CDR3 has 14 residues. The CDR3 bases are TGTGCCTCTTTAACCCCCACTTGGAACACTGAAGCTTTCTTT. Translated, it gives CASLTPTWNTEAFF.

This chain connects TRBV27 to TRBJ2-7; the D is unclear. The V end lost 5 bases, the J end lost 3 bases, and 11 bases lay between the germline ends. Germline V gene data show CDR1 as MNHEY and CDR2 as SMNVEV (reference sequence). The CDR3 runs to 13 residues. The CDR3 reads CASSRDGYYEQYF. CDR3 DNA: TGTGCCAGCAGTCGCGACGGCTACTACGAGCAGTACTTC.

The genes are TRBV18 and TRBJ1-3, with D possibly matching TRBD1 (6 bases). Trimming left V 6 bases short and J 2 bases short, with 14 bases between. The CDR3 covers 15 residues. The germline gives CDR1 KGHSH, CDR2 LQKENI. Written as DNA, the CDR3 is TGTGCCAGCTCCGCACAGGGTAACACTGGAAACACCATATATTTT. Translated: CASSAQGNTGNTIYF.